Presented here are 10 T cell receptor beta chains from one specimen sequenced in a study of monozygotic twins with inflammatory bowel disease. TCRdb reprocessed the 5' RACE reads; each CDR3 protein has one entry and no DNA is given. This table holds 350,000 to 500,000 distinct CDR3 sequences. The sequenced material came from blood. The receptors were gathered from a human donor with ulcerative colitis or Crohn's disease, or a healthy co-twin of an affected twin (not recorded which).

This chain links TRBV7-2 with TRBJ2-7; TCRdb's D call of TRBD1 is untestable without DNA. Germline values: CDR1 SGHTA, CDR2 FQGNSA. This CDR3 is 11 amino acids long. The CDR3 reads CASSPGFEQYF.

This sequence joins TRBV7-2 and TRBJ1-2; TCRdb returns TRBD1, unconfirmable since there is no DNA. This CDR3 comprises 17 residues. Per germline, CDR1 SGHTA and CDR2 FQGNSA. The CDR3 sequence: CASSSPTSREVIYGYTF.

The chain is built from TRBV4-2 and TRBJ2-2; as DNA is missing, the TRBD2 call by TCRdb cannot be tested. CDR1 is LGHNA and CDR2 is YNFKEQ in the germline V gene. The CDR3 extends over 19 amino acids. This CDR3 reads CASSQATTSGPAGAGELFF.

The chain is built from TRBV7-3 and TRBJ2-1; TCRdb indicates TRBD1, and absent DNA this call remains unverified. CDR1 and CDR2 (germline): SGHTA, FQGTGA. The CDR3 covers 16 residues. The CDR3 protein is CASSLETPRGYNEQFF.

The chain carries TRBV10-3 and TRBJ2-1; checking the TCRdb D call of TRBD1 is not possible without DNA. This CDR3 comprises 16 residues. Germline loops: CDR1 ENHRY, CDR2 SYGVKD. The CDR3 here is CAISDQGAGVSNEQFF.

This sequence joins TRBV12-3 or TRBV12-4 and TRBJ2-1; TCRdb gives TRBD1 as the D gene, but with no DNA this cannot be confirmed. This CDR3 is built from 14 residues. CDR3 residues: CASSRSGGAGEQFF.

This CDR3 reads CASRKQGYETEAFF. This chain links TRBV12-3 or TRBV12-4 with TRBJ1-1; TCRdb's D call of TRBD1 is untestable without DNA. This CDR3 has 14 residues.

The chain employs TRBV7-2 and TRBJ2-7. Germline V gene data show CDR1 as SGHTA and CDR2 as FQGNSA. The CDR3 is 14 amino acids. The CDR3 sequence: CASSPDTGAYEQYF.

J is TRBJ2-1 and V is TRBV5-1. The CDR3 consists of 13 residues. In germline, CDR1 is SGHRS, CDR2 YFSETQ. CDR3 amino acids: CASSLASGGEQFF. The whole variable domain, filled in from reference TRBV5-1 and TRBJ2-1, reads KAGVTQTPRYLIKTRGQQVTLSCSPISGHRSVSWYQQTPGQGLQFLFEYFSETQRNKGNFPGRFSGRQFSNSRSEMNVSTLELGDSALYLCASSLASGGEQFFGPGTRLTVL.

The chain recombines TRBV7-6 with TRBJ2-3; TCRdb outputs TRBD1, but without DNA this stays unchecked. Germline CDR1 and CDR2: SGHVS and FNYEAQ. This CDR3 is 15 amino acids long. CDR3 sequence: CASSRAGRGSDTQYF.